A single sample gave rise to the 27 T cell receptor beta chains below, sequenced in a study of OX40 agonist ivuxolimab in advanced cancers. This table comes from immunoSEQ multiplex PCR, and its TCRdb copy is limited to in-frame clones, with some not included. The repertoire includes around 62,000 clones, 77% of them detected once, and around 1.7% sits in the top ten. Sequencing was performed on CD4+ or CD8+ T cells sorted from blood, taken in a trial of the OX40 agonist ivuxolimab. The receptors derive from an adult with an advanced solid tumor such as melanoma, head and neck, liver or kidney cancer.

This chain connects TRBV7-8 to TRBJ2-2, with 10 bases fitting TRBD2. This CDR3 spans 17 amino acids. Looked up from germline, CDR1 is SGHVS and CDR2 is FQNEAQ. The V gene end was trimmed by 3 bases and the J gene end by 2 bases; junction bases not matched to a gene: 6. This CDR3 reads CASSFKLAGENTGELFF. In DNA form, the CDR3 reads TGTGCCAGCAGCTTCAAGCTAGCGGGGGAAAACACCGGGGAGCTGTTTTTT.

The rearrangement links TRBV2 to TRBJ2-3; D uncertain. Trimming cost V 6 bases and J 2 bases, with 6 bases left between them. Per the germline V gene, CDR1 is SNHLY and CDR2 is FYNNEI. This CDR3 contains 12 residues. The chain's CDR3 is CASSDLTDTQYF. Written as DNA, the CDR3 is TGTGCCAGCAGCGATCTCACAGATACGCAGTATTTT.

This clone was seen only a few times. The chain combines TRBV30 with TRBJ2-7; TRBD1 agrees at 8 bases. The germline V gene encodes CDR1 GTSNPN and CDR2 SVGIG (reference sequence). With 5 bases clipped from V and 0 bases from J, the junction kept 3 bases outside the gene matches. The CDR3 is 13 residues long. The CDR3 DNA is TGTGCCTGGGGGGACAGGAGCTCCTACGAGCAGTACTTC. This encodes CAWGDRSSYEQYF. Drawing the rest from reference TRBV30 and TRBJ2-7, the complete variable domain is SQTIHQWPATLVQPVGSPLSLECTVEGTSNPNLYWYRQAAGRGLQLLFYSVGIGQISSEVPQNLSASRPQDRQFILSSKKLLLSDSGFYLCAWGDRSSYEQYFGPGTRLTVT.

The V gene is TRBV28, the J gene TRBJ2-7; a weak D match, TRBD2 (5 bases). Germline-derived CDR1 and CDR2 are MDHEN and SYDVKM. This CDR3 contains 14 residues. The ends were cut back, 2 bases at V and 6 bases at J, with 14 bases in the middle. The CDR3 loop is CASSLDQNRGEQYF. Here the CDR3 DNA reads TGTGCCAGCAGTTTAGACCAAAACCGGGGCGAGCAGTACTTC.

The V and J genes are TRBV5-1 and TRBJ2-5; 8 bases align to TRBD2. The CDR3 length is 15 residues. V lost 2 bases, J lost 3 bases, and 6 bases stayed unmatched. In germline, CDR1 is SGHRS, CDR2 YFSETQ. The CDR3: CASSLYSGVEETQYF. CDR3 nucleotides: TGCGCCAGCAGCTTATATAGCGGGGTCGAAGAGACCCAGTACTTC.

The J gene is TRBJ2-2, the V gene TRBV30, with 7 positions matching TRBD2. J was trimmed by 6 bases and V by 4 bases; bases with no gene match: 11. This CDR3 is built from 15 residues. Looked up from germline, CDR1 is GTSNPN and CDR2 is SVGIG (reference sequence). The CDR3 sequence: CAWTRGGSGPGELFF. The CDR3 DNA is TGTGCCTGGACCCGAGGCGGGAGCGGTCCCGGGGAGCTGTTTTTT.

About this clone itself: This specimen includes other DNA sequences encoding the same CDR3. Here the CDR3 DNA reads TGTGCCAGCAGAAGTCCACACTACGAGCAGTACTTC. Its protein product is CASRSPHYEQYF. The chain uses TRBV28 and TRBJ2-7; D is uncertain. CDR1 MDHEN and CDR2 SYDVKM come from the germline V gene. The CDR3 sequence is 12 residues long. Deletions cut 6 bases from V and 3 bases from J, with 9 bases between. Using reference TRBV28 and TRBJ2-7 for the parts outside the CDR3, the full variable domain is DVKVTQSSRYLVKRTGEKVFLECVQDMDHENMFWYRQDPGLGLRLIYFSYDVKMKEKGDIPEGYSVSREKKERFSLILESASTNQTSMYLCASRSPHYEQYFGPGTRLTVT.

For the CDR3, the DNA is TGTGCCAGCAGTGGAGTACCGGGACAGGGGGCGGCCTACGAGCAGTACTTC. It yields the protein CASSGVPGQGAAYEQYF. The chain combines TRBV2 with TRBJ2-7; 12 nucleotides agree with TRBD1. CDR3 length equals 17 residues. With V trimmed by 4 bases and J by 2 bases, 9 bases remained unmatched. Germline V gene lookup returns CDR1 SNHLY and CDR2 FYNNEI.

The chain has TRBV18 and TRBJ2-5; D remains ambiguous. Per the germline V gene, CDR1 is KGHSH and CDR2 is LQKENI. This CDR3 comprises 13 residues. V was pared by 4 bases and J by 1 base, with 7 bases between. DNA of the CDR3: TGTGCCAGCTCACTAACGTTCCAAGAGACCCAGTACTTC. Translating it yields CASSLTFQETQYF.

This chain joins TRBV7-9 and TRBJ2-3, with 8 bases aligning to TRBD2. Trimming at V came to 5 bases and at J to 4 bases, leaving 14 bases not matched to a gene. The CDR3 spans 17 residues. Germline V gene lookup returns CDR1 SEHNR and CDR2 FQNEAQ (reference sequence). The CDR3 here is CASSPRGGGSVPDTQYF. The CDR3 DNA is TGTGCCAGCAGCCCCCGGGGGGGCGGGAGCGTTCCAGATACGCAGTATTTT.

The CDR3 DNA reads as TGCGCCAGCAGCTTGGGGCCTACATCCGGGGAGCTGTTTTTT. Its protein product is CASSLGPTSGELFF. This sequence joins TRBV5-1 and TRBJ2-2, with D unresolved. Trimming took 0 bases from V and 6 from J, leaving 9 bases between them. This CDR3 region has 14 residues. CDR1 and CDR2 (germline): SGHRS, YFSETQ.

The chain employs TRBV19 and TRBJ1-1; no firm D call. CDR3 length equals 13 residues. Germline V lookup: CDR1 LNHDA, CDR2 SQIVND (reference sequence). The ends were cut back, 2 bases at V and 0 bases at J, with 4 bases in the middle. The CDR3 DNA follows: TGTGCCAGTAGTATACAGGTGAACACTGAAGCTTTCTTT. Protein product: CASSIQVNTEAFF.

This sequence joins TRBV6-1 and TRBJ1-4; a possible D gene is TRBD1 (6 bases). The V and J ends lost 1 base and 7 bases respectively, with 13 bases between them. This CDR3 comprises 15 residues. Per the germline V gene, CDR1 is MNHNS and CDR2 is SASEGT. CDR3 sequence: CASSEGTASTEKLFF. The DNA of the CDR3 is TGTGCCAGCAGTGAAGGGACAGCCTCTACTGAAAAACTGTTTTTT.

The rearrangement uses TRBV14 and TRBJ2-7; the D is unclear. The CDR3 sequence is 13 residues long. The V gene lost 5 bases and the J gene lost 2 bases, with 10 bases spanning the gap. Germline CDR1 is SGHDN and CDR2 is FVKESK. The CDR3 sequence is CASSKNGPYEQYF. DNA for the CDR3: TGTGCCAGCAGCAAGAACGGACCCTACGAGCAGTACTTC.

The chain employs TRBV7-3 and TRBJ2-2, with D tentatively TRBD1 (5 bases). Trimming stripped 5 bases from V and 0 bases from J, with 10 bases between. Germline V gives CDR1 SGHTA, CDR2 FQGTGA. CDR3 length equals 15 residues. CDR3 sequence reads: CASSVGLSNTGELFF. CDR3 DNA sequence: TGTGCCAGCAGCGTGGGGCTATCGAACACCGGGGAGCTGTTTTTT.

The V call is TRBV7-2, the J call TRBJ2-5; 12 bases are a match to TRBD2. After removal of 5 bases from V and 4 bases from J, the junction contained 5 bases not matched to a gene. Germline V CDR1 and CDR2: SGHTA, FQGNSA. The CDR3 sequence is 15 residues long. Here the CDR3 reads CASSPRLAGAETQYF. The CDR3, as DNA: TGTGCCAGCAGCCCCCGACTAGCGGGAGCAGAGACCCAGTACTTC.

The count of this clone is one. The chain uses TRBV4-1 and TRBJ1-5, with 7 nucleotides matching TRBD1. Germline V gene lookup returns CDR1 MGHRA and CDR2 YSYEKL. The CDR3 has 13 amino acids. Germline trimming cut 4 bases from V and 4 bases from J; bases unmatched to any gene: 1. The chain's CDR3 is CASSLRGNQPQHF. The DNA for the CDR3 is TGCGCCAGCAGCCTCAGGGGGAATCAGCCCCAGCATTTT.

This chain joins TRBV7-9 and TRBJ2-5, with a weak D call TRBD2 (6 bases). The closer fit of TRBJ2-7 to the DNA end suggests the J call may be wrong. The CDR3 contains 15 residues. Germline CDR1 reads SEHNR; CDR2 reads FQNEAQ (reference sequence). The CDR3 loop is CASSPRGGSSYEQYF. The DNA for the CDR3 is TGTGCCAGCAGCCCCCGGGGAGGTAGCTCCTACGAGCAGTACTTC.

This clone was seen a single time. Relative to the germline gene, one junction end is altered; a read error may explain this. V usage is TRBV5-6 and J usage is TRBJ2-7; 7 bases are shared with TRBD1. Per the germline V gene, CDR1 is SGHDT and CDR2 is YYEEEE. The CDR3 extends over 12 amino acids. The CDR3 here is CASSLGTVEEYF. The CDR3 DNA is TGTGCCAGCAGCTTAGGGACAGTCGAGGAGTACTTC.

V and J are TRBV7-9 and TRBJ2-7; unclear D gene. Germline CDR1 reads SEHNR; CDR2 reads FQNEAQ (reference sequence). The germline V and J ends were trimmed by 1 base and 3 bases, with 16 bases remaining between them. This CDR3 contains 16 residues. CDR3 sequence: CASSLGLTGEGYEQYF. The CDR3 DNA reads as TGTGCCAGCAGCTTAGGCTTGACGGGCGAAGGCTACGAGCAGTACTTC.

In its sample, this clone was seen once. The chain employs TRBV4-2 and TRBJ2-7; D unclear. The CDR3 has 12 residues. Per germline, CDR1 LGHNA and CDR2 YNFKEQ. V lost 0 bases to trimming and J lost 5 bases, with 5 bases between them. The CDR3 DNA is TGTGCCAGCAGCCAAGATCGGAACGAGCAGTACTTC. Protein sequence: CASSQDRNEQYF.

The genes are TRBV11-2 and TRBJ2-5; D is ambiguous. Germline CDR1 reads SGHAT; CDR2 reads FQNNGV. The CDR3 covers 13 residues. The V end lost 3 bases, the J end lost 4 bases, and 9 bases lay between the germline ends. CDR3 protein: CASSLVIRETQYF. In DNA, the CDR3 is TGTGCCAGCAGCTTGGTAATTAGAGAGACCCAGTACTTC.

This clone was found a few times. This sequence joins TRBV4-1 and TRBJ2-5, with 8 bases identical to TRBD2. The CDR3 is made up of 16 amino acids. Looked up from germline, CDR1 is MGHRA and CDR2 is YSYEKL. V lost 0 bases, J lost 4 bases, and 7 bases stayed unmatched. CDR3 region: CASSQDRTGGAETQYF. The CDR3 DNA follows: TGCGCCAGCAGCCAAGATCGTACGGGAGGGGCAGAGACCCAGTACTTC.

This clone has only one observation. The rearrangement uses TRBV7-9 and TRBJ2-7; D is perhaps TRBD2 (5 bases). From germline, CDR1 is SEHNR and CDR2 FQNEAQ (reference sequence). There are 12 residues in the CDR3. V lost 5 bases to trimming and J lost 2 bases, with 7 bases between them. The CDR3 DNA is TGTGCCAGCAGCCGGGGAACCTACGAGCAGTACTTC. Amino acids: CASSRGTYEQYF. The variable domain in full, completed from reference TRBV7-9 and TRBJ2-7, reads DTGVSQNPRHKITKRGQNVTFRCDPISEHNRLYWYRQTLGQGPEFLTYFQNEAQLEKSRLLSDRFSAERPKGSFSTLEIQRTEQGDSAMYLCASSRGTYEQYFGPGTRLTVT.

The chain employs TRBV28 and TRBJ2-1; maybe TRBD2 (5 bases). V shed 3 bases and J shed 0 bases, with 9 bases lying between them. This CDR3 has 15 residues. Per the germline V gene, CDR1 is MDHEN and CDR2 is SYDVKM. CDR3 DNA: TGTGCCAGCAGTTTGGTGGGGAGCTCCTACAATGAGCAGTTCTTC. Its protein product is CASSLVGSSYNEQFF.

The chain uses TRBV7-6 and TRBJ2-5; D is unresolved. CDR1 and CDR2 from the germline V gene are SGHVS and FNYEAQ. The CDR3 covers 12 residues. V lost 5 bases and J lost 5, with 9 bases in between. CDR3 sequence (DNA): TGTGCCAGCAGCCGATCCTCGGAGACCCAGTACTTC. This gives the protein CASSRSSETQYF.

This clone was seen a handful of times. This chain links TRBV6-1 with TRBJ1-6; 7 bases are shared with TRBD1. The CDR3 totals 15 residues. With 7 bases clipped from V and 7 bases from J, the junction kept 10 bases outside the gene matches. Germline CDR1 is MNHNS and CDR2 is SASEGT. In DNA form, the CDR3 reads TGTGCCAGCAAGTCCGGCGGACAGGCAAATTCACCCCTCCACTTT. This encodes CASKSGGQANSPLHF.